These 25 T cell receptor beta chains were sequenced from one sample in a study of PD-1 blockade in mismatch repair-deficient tumors. Assay used: immunoSEQ multiplex PCR; TCRdb lists only in-frame clones, some missing. The sample lists about 51,000 clones; around four fifths were seen once. Source: peripheral blood, taken 4 weeks after starting pembrolizumab. The receptors were gathered from an adult with mismatch repair-deficient cancer.

This clone was counted a few times. The V gene is TRBV6-5, the J gene TRBJ1-3, with TRBD1 matching 7 bases. Germline V gene data show CDR1 as MNHEY and CDR2 as SVGAGI. The CDR3 totals 14 residues. V was clipped by 7 bases and J by 2 bases; unmatched bases: 5. The CDR3 region is CASITDRTGNTIYF. The DNA for the CDR3 is TGTGCCAGCATTACGGACAGGACTGGAAACACCATATATTTT.

This clone was observed a few times. The chain uses TRBV2 and TRBJ2-1, with D perhaps TRBD1 (6 bases). In germline, CDR1 is SNHLY, CDR2 FYNNEI. Trimming stripped 6 bases from V and 5 bases from J, with 17 bases between. This CDR3 is 15 amino acids long. In nucleotides, the CDR3 is TGTGCCAGCAGACGCGAAACAGGGATGGACAATGAGCAGTTCTTC. It translates to CASRRETGMDNEQFF. Full variable domain (rest looked up from reference TRBV2 and TRBJ2-1): EPEVTQTPSHQVTQMGQEVILRCVPISNHLYFYWYRQILGQKVEFLVSFYNNEISEKSEIFDDQFSVERPDGSNFTLKIRSTKLEDSAMYFCASRRETGMDNEQFFGPGTRLTVL.

This chain uses TRBV19 with TRBJ1-2, with D possibly being TRBD1 (5 bases). CDR1 and CDR2 (germline): LNHDA, SQIVND (reference sequence). Trimming cost V 3 bases and J 3 bases, with 11 bases left between them. The CDR3 contains 14 residues. CDR3 coding DNA: TGTGCCAGTAGTATCGGGGGGTCCCACTATGGCTACACCTTC. Protein sequence: CASSIGGSHYGYTF.

The chain joins TRBV6-4 to TRBJ2-1; 9 bases agree with TRBD2. The germline V gene encodes CDR1 MRHNA and CDR2 SNTAGT. The CDR3 contains 13 residues. Trimming cost V 3 bases and J 7 bases; bases outside gene matches: 1. CDR3 region: CASSEAGGNEQFF. The CDR3 nucleotides read TGTGCCAGCAGTGAAGCGGGAGGTAATGAGCAGTTCTTC.

The chain is built from TRBV19 and TRBJ1-3; perhaps TRBD1 as D (5 bases). The germline gives CDR1 LNHDA, CDR2 SQIVND (reference sequence). The CDR3 consists of 14 residues. V was trimmed by 7 bases and J by 8 bases, leaving 18 bases between them. CDR3 in amino acids: CASTPGRQPDTIYF. The CDR3 nucleotides are TGTGCCAGTACCCCGGGGCGGCAGCCTGACACCATATATTTT.

This rearrangement joins TRBV5-8 to TRBJ1-3; TRBD1 is a possible D gene (5 bases). Germline CDR1 reads SGHTS; CDR2 reads YDEGEE. The CDR3 spans 15 residues. V was pared by 4 bases and J by 0 bases, with 11 bases between. The CDR3 DNA is TGTGCCAGCAGCCGGGGCAGTAGCTCTGGAAACACCATATATTTT. This codes for CASSRGSSSGNTIYF.

In DNA, the CDR3 is TGTGCCAGCATTTGGGGGGATACCTCCTACAATGAGCAGTTCTTC. Its protein product is CASIWGDTSYNEQFF. This rearrangement joins TRBV2 to TRBJ2-1, with D possibly being TRBD2 (6 bases). V lost 7 bases, J lost 0 bases, and 13 bases lay in between. The CDR3 sequence is 15 residues long. Germline-derived CDR1 and CDR2 are SNHLY and FYNNEI. Together with reference TRBV2 and TRBJ2-1, the CDR3 gives the full variable domain: EPEVTQTPSHQVTQMGQEVILRCVPISNHLYFYWYRQILGQKVEFLVSFYNNEISEKSEIFDDQFSVERPDGSNFTLKIRSTKLEDSAMYFCASIWGDTSYNEQFFGPGTRLTVL.

This clone was recorded only once. The V call is TRBV7-8, the J call TRBJ1-1, with 7 nucleotides matching TRBD1. CDR3 length: 14 residues. Losses at the gene ends were 2 bases for V and 11 bases for J; bases not matched to a gene: 11. Germline lookup yields CDR1 SGHVS and CDR2 FQNEAQ. The CDR3: CASSLRDSPLGAFF. CDR3 coding DNA: TGTGCCAGCAGCTTACGGGACAGCCCACTAGGTGCTTTCTTT. The complete variable domain, with remaining parts taken from reference TRBV7-8 and TRBJ1-1, reads GAGVSQSPRYKVAKRGQDVALRCDPISGHVSLFWYQQALGQGPEFLTYFQNEAQLDKSGLPSDRFFAERPEGSVSTLKIQRTQQEDSAVYLCASSLRDSPLGAFFGQGTRLTVV.

The genes are TRBV30 and TRBJ2-2; 7 bases align to TRBD1. Unmatched junction bases numbered 3, after V lost 4 bases and J lost 1 base. CDR1 is GTSNPN, CDR2 SVGIG, per germline (reference sequence). CDR3 length equals 14 residues. CDR3 DNA: TGTGCCTGGACCAGGACAGGGAACACCGGGGAGCTGTTTTTT. The encoded protein is CAWTRTGNTGELFF.

This chain joins TRBV30 and TRBJ1-5, with D hard to call. V was pared by 1 base and J by 3 bases, with 13 bases between. This CDR3 has 15 amino acids. The germline gives CDR1 GTSNPN, CDR2 SVGIG (reference sequence). The CDR3 sequence is CAWSAGFENNQPQHF. The CDR3 region has the DNA TGTGCCTGGAGTGCCGGGTTTGAAAACAATCAGCCCCAGCATTTT. Full variable domain (remainder filled in from reference TRBV30 and TRBJ1-5): SQTIHQWPATLVQPVGSPLSLECTVEGTSNPNLYWYRQAAGRGLQLLFYSVGIGQISSEVPQNLSASRPQDRQFILSSKKLLLSDSGFYLCAWSAGFENNQPQHFGDGTRLSIL.

The rearrangement joins TRBV12-5 to TRBJ2-1; perhaps TRBD2 as D (7 bases). V was shortened by 10 bases and J by 6 bases, with 19 bases between the two germline ends. The germline V gene has CDR1 LGHNT and CDR2 FRNRAP. The CDR3 has 14 amino acids. CDR3: CATRRGGGGNEQFF. CDR3 bases: TGTGCTACTCGACGTGGGGGAGGGGGCAATGAGCAGTTCTTC. Together with reference TRBV12-5 and TRBJ2-1, the CDR3 gives the full variable domain: DARVTQTPRHKVTEMGQEVTMRCQPILGHNTVFWYRQTMMQGLELLAYFRNRAPLDDSGMPKDRFSAEMPDATLATLKIQPSEPRDSAVYFCATRRGGGGNEQFFGPGTRLTVL.

The chain joins TRBV27 to TRBJ2-3; 10 positions match TRBD2. Losses at the gene ends were 6 bases for V and 4 bases for J; bases not matched to a gene: 7. The CDR3 spans 15 residues. Germline CDR1 MNHEY, CDR2 SMNVEV (reference sequence). In DNA, the CDR3 is TGTGCCAGCAGGATGACTAGCGGGTTACCAGATACGCAGTATTTT. Its translation is CASRMTSGLPDTQYF.

The V and J genes are TRBV6-5 and TRBJ2-2; 12 bases agree with TRBD2. Germline CDR1 is MNHEY and CDR2 is SVGAGI. The CDR3 sequence is 16 residues long. After removal of 4 bases from V and 6 bases from J, the junction contained 6 bases not matched to a gene. The CDR3 sequence is CASSSLAGGPSGELFF. DNA of the CDR3: TGTGCCAGCAGTTCCCTAGCGGGAGGGCCCTCCGGGGAGCTGTTTTTT.

Here the CDR3 reads CASSLEGGQNTEAFF. CDR3 sequence (DNA): TGTGCCAGCAGCTTGGAAGGGGGGCAGAACACTGAAGCTTTCTTT. V and J are TRBV5-6 and TRBJ1-1, with D possibly being TRBD1 (6 bases). Deletions cut 0 bases from V and 1 base from J, with 10 bases between. This CDR3 has 15 amino acids. CDR1 is SGHDT, CDR2 YYEEEE, per germline. The whole variable domain, remainder taken from reference TRBV5-6 and TRBJ1-1, is DAGVTQSPTHLIKTRGQQVTLRCSPKSGHDTVSWYQQALGQGPQFIFQYYEEEERQRGNFPDRFSGHQFPNYSSELNVNALLLGDSALYLCASSLEGGQNTEAFFGQGTRLTVV.

V gene TRBV6-1 combines with J gene TRBJ2-3; 8 bases match TRBD2. Germline V gene lookup returns CDR1 MNHNS and CDR2 SASEGT. This CDR3 region has 13 residues. Germline trimming cut 10 bases from V and 4 bases from J; bases unmatched to any gene: 7. The CDR3 nucleotides are TGTGCCACCTCTAGCGGGTCCCCAGATACGCAGTATTTT. It codes for CATSSGSPDTQYF.

CDR3 in amino acids: CAWTRQETQYF. The CDR3 coding sequence is TGTGCCTGGACTCGTCAAGAGACCCAGTACTTC. The chain is built from TRBV30 and TRBJ2-5; no reliable D call. This CDR3 is built from 11 residues. Trimming removed 4 bases from V and 2 bases from J, with 5 bases in between. Germline CDR1 and CDR2: GTSNPN and SVGIG (reference sequence).

This chain links TRBV15 with TRBJ2-7; 10 bases fit TRBD2. Unmatched junction bases numbered 9, after V lost 0 bases and J lost 7 bases. The germline gives CDR1 LNHNV, CDR2 YYDKDF (reference sequence). The CDR3 contains 16 residues. For the CDR3, the DNA is TGTGCCACCAGCAGAGATGGGGCTAGCGGGGGAGGGGAGCAGTACTTC. Translating gives CATSRDGASGGGEQYF.

The chain employs TRBV2 and TRBJ2-1, with D unresolved. Trimming stripped 7 bases from V and 4 bases from J, with 5 bases between. The CDR3 is made up of 11 amino acids. Germline-derived CDR1 and CDR2 are SNHLY and FYNNEI. The CDR3 sequence: CASTFYNEQFF. The CDR3 DNA reads as TGTGCCAGCACCTTTTACAATGAGCAGTTCTTC. The full variable domain, in which reference TRBV2 and TRBJ2-1 provide the parts outside the CDR3, is EPEVTQTPSHQVTQMGQEVILRCVPISNHLYFYWYRQILGQKVEFLVSFYNNEISEKSEIFDDQFSVERPDGSNFTLKIRSTKLEDSAMYFCASTFYNEQFFGPGTRLTVL.

V and J are TRBV6-1 and TRBJ1-3; D is ambiguous. V was clipped by 4 bases and J by 0 bases, with 10 bases between them. Germline V gives CDR1 MNHNS, CDR2 SASEGT. The CDR3 is 15 residues long. This CDR3 is CASSAREGSGNTIYF. The CDR3 region has the DNA TGTGCCAGCAGTGCAAGAGAGGGCTCTGGAAACACCATATATTTT.

The V and J genes are TRBV11-2 and TRBJ1-4; D remains ambiguous. V lost 2 bases, J lost 0 bases, and 13 bases lay in between. The CDR3 consists of 17 residues. Germline loops: CDR1 SGHAT, CDR2 FQNNGV. The chain's CDR3 is CASSLFWSLSTNEKLFF. Here the CDR3 DNA reads TGTGCCAGCAGCTTATTTTGGTCGCTCTCAACTAATGAAAAACTGTTTTTT.

V gene TRBV7-9 combines with J gene TRBJ2-5; 7 nucleotides align to TRBD2. V gave up 4 bases and J gave up 4 bases; unmatched junction bases: 6. Per the germline V gene, CDR1 is SEHNR and CDR2 is FQNEAQ (reference sequence). The CDR3 totals 14 residues. CDR3 loop: CASSSERGGETQYF. The CDR3 DNA follows: TGTGCCAGCAGCTCCGAGCGGGGAGGAGAGACCCAGTACTTC.

The CDR3 region is CASSSSGRAYEQYF. The CDR3 coding sequence is TGTGCCAGCAGCAGTAGCGGGAGGGCCTACGAGCAGTACTTC. The V call is TRBV7-9, the J call TRBJ2-7, with 11 bases that match TRBD2. The CDR3 has 14 residues. V gave up 5 bases and J gave up 2 bases; unmatched junction bases: 2. Germline V gene lookup returns CDR1 SEHNR and CDR2 FQNEAQ (reference sequence).

The J gene is TRBJ2-3, the V gene TRBV9; a weak D match, TRBD2 (6 bases). V gave up 4 bases and J gave up 6 bases, with 15 bases separating them. CDR3 length: 14 residues. Germline V gives CDR1 SGDLS, CDR2 YYNGEE. The CDR3 bases are TGTGCCAGCAGCCTCGAGGGGAGCGGGGATACGCAGTATTTT. This codes for CASSLEGSGDTQYF.

The gene calls are TRBV7-8 and TRBJ2-1; TRBD2 agrees at 8 bases. With 0 bases clipped from V and 5 bases from J, the junction kept 6 bases outside the gene matches. Germline V gene lookup returns CDR1 SGHVS and CDR2 FQNEAQ. This CDR3 is built from 16 residues. The CDR3 region has the DNA TGTGCCAGCAGCTTAGCGGAGGTAGCGGGGAACAATGAGCAGTTCTTC. Its protein product is CASSLAEVAGNNEQFF.

The chain employs TRBV14 and TRBJ2-2; D call uncertain. Looked up from germline, CDR1 is SGHDN and CDR2 is FVKESK. This CDR3 is 15 amino acids long. The V end lost 3 bases, the J end lost 0 bases, and 8 bases lay between the germline ends. The CDR3 region has the DNA TGTGCCAGCAGCCAGGCCGTAGCGAACACCGGGGAGCTGTTTTTT. It specifies CASSQAVANTGELFF.